This section outlines one T cell receptor (beta chain) sequence together with its context. Amplification of TCR beta CDR3 regions used RNA as the template. HTBI primers drove first-round RT-PCR of the TCR CDR3. MiXCR, run by TCRdb on the multiplex PCR reads, gives a single entry per CDR3 protein. The profile shows nearly 600,000 distinct CDR3 sequences, approximately 15% of them singletons. The data were obtained in a study of T cells in Graves' hyperthyroidism and ophthalmopathy. It was uncontrolled infection, other autoimmune disease, pregnancy or lactation that excluded patients. The authors took PBMCs from 9.5 to 10 ml fresh peripheral blood. Germline trimming cut 5 bases from V and 7 bases from J; bases unmatched to any gene: 9. Per germline, CDR1 GTSNPN and CDR2 SVGIG (reference sequence). This CDR3 contains 14 residues.

This TCR was sampled from a woman in her twenties or thirties with Graves' hyperthyroidism that later progressed to Graves' ophthalmopathy. Input material: blood. The rearrangement joins TRBV30 to TRBJ2-7; 12 bases fit TRBD1. This CDR3 is CAWGAGTGGREQYF. CDR3 coding DNA: TGTGCCTGGGGGGCCGGGACAGGGGGCAGGGAGCAGTACTTC. The whole variable domain, remainder taken from reference TRBV30 and TRBJ2-7, is SQTIHQWPATLVQPVGSPLSLECTVEGTSNPNLYWYRQAAGRGLQLLFYSVGIGQISSEVPQNLSASRPQDRQFILSSKKLLLSDSGFYLCAWGAGTGGREQYFGPGTRLTVT.